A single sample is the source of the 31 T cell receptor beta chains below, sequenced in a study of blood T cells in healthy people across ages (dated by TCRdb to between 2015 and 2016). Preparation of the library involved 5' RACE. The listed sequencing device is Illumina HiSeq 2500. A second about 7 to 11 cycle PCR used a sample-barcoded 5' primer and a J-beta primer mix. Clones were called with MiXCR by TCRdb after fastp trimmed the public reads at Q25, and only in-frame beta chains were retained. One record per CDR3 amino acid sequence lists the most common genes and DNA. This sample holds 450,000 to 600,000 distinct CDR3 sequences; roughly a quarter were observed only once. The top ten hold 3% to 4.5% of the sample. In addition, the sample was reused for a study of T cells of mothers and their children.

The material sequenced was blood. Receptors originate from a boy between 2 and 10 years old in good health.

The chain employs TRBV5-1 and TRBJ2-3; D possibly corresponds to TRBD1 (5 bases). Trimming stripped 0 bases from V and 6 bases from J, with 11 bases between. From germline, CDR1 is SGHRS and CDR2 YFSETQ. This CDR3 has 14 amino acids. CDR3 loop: CASSLDDSGDTQYF. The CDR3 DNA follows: TGCGCCAGCAGCTTGGATGACTCAGGGGATACGCAGTATTTT.

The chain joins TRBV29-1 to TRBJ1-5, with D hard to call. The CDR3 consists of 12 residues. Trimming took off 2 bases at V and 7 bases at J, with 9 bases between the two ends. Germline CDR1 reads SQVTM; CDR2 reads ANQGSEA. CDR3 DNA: TGCAGCGTTGAAACGGGAAAGCAGCCCCAGCATTTT. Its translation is CSVETGKQPQHF.

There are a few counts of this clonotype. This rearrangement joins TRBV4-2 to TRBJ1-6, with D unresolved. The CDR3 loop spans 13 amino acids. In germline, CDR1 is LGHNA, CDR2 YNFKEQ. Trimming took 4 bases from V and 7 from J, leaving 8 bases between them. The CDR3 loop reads CASSRNENSPLHF. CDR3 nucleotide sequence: TGTGCCAGCAGCCGCAATGAGAATTCACCCCTCCACTTT.

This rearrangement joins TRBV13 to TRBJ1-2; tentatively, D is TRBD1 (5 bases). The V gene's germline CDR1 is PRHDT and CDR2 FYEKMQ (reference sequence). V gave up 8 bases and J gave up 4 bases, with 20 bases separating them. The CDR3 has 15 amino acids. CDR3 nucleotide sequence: TGTGCCAGCTCCCAACGGGGGGGAATGGGCTATGGCTACACCTTC. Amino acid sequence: CASSQRGGMGYGYTF.

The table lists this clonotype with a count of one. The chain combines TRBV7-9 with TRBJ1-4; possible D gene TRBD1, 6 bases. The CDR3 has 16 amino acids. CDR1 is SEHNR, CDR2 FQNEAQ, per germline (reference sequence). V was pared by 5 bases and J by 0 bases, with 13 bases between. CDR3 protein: CASSVDRSATNEKLFF. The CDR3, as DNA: TGTGCCAGCAGCGTTGACAGGTCTGCAACTAATGAAAAACTGTTTTTT.

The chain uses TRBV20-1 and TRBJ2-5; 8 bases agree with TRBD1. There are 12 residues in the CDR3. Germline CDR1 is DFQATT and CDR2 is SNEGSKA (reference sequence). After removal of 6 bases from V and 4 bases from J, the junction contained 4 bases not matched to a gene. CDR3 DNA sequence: TGCAGTGCAGACAGGGGCACAGAGACCCAGTACTTC. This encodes CSADRGTETQYF.

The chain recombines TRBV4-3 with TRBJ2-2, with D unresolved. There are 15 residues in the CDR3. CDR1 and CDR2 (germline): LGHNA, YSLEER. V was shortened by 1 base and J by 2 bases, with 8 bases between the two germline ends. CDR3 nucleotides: TGCGCCAGCAGCCAAGTCATTCTTAACACCGGGGAGCTGTTTTTT. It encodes CASSQVILNTGELFF.

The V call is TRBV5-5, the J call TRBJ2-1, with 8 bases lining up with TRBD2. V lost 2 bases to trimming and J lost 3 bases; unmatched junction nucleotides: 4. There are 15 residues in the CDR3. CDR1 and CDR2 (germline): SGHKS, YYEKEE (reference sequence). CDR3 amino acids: CASSFREGHYNEQFF. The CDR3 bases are TGTGCCAGCAGCTTCCGGGAGGGCCACTACAATGAGCAGTTCTTC. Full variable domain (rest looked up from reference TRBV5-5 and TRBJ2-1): DAGVTQSPTHLIKTRGQQVTLRCSPISGHKSVSWYQQVLGQGPQFIFQYYEKEERGRGNFPDRFSARQFPNYSSELNVNALLLGDSALYLCASSFREGHYNEQFFGPGTRLTVL.

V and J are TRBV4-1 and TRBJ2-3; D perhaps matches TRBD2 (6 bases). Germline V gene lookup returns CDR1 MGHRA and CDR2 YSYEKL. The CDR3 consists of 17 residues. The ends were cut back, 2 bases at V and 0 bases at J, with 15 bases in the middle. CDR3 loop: CASSQPGVKRSTDTQYF. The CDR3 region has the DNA TGCGCCAGCAGCCAACCGGGGGTAAAGCGTAGCACAGATACGCAGTATTTT.

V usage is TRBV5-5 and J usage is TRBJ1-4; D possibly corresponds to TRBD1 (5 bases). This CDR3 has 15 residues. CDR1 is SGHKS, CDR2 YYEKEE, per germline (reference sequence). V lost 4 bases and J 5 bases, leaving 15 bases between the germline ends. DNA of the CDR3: TGTGCCAGCAGCCCGGGAGGGGTGAGAAATGAAAAACTGTTTTTT. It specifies CASSPGGVRNEKLFF.

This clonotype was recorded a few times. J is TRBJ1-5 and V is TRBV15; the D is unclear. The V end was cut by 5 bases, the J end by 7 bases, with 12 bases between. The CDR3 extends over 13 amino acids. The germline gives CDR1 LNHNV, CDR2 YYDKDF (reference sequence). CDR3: CATSSPTGQPQHF. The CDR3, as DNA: TGTGCCACCAGCTCCCCTACGGGACAGCCCCAGCATTTT.

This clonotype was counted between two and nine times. In DNA form, the CDR3 reads TGTGCCAGCAGTGAGCAGGGACCCTCGTACTTC. It yields the protein CASSEQGPSYF. The chain has TRBV2 and TRBJ2-5, with D perhaps being TRBD1 or TRBD2 (5 bases each). V gave up 3 bases and J gave up 13 bases, with 12 bases separating them. The CDR3 is 11 residues long. Germline V gene data show CDR1 as SNHLY and CDR2 as FYNNEI.

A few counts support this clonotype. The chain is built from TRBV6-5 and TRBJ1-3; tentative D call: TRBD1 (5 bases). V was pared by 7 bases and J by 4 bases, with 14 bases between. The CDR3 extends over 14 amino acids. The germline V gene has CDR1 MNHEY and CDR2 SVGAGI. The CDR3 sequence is CASKKGRLGNTIYF. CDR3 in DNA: TGTGCCAGCAAGAAGGGGCGCTTGGGAAACACCATATATTTT.

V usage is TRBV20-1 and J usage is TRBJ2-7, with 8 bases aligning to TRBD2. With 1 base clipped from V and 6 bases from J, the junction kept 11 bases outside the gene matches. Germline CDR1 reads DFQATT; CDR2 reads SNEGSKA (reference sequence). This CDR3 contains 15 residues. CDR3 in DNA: TGCAGTGCTAGAGTAAACGGGGGGGCCTCGTCCGAGCAGTACTTC. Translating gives CSARVNGGASSEQYF.

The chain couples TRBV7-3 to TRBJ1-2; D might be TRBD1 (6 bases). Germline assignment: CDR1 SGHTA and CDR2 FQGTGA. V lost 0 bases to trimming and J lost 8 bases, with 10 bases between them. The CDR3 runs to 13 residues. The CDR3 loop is CASSLTGTRGYTF. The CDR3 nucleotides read TGTGCCAGCAGCTTAACTGGGACACGCGGCTACACCTTC.

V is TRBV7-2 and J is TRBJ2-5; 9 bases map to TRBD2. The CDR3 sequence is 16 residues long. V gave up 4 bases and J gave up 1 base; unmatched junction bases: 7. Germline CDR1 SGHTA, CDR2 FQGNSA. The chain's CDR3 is CASSSERGATQETQYF. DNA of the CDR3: TGTGCCAGCAGCTCCGAGCGGGGGGCGACCCAAGAGACCCAGTACTTC.

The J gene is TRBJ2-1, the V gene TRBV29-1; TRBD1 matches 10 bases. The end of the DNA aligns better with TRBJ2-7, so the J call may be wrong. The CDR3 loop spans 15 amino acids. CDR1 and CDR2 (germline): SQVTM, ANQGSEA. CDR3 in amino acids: CSVPDSGTGAAEQYF. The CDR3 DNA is TGCAGCGTTCCCGACTCCGGGACAGGGGCGGCCGAGCAGTACTTC.

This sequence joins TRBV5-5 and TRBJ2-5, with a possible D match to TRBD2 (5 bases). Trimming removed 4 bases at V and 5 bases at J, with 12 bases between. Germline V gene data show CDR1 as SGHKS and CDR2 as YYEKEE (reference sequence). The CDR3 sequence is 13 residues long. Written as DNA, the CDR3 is TGTGCCAGCAGCCGCCCTCGAGGGGAGACCCAGTACTTC. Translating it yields CASSRPRGETQYF.

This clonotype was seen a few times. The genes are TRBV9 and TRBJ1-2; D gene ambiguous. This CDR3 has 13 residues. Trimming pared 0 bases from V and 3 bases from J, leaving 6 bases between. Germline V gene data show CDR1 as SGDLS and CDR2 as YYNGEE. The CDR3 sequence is CASSVDTDYGYTF. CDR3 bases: TGTGCCAGCAGCGTAGACACGGACTATGGCTACACCTTC.

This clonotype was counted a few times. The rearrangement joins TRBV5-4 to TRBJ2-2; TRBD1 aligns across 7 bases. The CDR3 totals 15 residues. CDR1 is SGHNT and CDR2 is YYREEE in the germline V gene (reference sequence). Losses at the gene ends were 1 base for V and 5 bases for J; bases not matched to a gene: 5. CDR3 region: CASSLKQGWTGELFF. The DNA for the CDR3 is TGTGCCAGCAGCTTGAAACAGGGGTGGACCGGGGAGCTGTTTTTT.

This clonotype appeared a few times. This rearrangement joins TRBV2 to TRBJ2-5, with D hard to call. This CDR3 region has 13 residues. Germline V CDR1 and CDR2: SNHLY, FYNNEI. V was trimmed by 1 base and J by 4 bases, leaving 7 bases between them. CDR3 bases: TGTGCCAGCAGTGAAGAGATAGGAGAGACCCAGTACTTC. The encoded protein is CASSEEIGETQYF.

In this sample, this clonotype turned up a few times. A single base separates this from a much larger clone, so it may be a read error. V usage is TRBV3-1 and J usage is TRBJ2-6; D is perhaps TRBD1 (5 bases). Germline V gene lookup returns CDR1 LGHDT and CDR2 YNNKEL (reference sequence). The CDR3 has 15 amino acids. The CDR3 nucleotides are TGTGCCAGCAGCCGAACGGGTTCTGGGGCCAACGTCCCGACTTTC. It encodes CASSRTGSGANVPTF.

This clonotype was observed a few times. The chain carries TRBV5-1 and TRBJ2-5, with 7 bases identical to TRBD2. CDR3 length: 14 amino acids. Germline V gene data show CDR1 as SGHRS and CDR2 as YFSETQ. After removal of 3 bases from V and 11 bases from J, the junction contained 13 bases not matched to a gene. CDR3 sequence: CASSYSSGPGEQYF. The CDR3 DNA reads TGCGCCAGCAGCTACTCTAGCGGACCGGGAGAGCAGTACTTC. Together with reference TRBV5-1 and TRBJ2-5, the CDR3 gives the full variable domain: KAGVTQTPRYLIKTRGQQVTLSCSPISGHRSVSWYQQTPGQGLQFLFEYFSETQRNKGNFPGRFSGRQFSNSRSEMNVSTLELGDSALYLCASSYSSGPGEQYFGPGTRLLVL.

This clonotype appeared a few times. The CDR3 loop is CATSRESATNEKLFF. CDR3 coding DNA: TGTGCCACCAGCAGAGAAAGTGCAACTAATGAAAAACTGTTTTTT. The J gene is TRBJ1-4, the V gene TRBV15; the D is unclear. Looked up from germline, CDR1 is LNHNV and CDR2 is YYDKDF (reference sequence). The CDR3 runs to 15 residues. Trimming pared 0 bases from V and 0 bases from J, leaving 5 bases between. The entire variable domain, with the rest obtained from reference TRBV15 and TRBJ1-4, is as follows: DAMVIQNPRYQVTQFGKPVTLSCSQTLNHNVMYWYQQKSSQAPKLLFHYYDKDFNNEADTPDNFQSRRPNTSFCFLDIRSPGLGDTAMYLCATSRESATNEKLFFGSGTQLSVL.

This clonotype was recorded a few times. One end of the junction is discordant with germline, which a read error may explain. Written as DNA, the CDR3 is TGTGCCAGCAGCGAATATCTGTTGGGGGACTCTAGAAATCTGGTCTTC. It encodes CASSEYLLGDSRNLVF. V gene TRBV2 combines with J gene TRBJ2-1; a weak D match, TRBD2 (6 bases). This CDR3 is 16 amino acids long. The V gene's germline CDR1 is SNHLY and CDR2 FYNNEI.

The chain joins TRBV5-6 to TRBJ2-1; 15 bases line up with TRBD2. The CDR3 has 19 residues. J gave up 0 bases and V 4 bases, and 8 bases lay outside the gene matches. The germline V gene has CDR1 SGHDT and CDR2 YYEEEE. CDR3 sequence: CASSLGLAGGRSSYNEQFF. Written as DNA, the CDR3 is TGTGCCAGCAGCCTGGGACTAGCGGGAGGCCGGAGCTCCTACAATGAGCAGTTCTTC.

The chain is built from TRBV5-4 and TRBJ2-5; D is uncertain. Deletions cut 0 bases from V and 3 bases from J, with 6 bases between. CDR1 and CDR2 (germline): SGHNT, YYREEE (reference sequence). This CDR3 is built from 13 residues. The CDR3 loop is CASSLDSEETQYF. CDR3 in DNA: TGTGCCAGCAGCTTGGATTCGGAAGAGACCCAGTACTTC.

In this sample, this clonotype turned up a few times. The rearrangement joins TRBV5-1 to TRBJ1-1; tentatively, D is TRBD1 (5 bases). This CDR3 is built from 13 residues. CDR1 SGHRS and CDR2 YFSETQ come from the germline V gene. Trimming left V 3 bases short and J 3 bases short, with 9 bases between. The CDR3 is CASSSGEDTEAFF. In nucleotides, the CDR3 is TGCGCCAGCAGCTCGGGGGAGGACACTGAAGCTTTCTTT.

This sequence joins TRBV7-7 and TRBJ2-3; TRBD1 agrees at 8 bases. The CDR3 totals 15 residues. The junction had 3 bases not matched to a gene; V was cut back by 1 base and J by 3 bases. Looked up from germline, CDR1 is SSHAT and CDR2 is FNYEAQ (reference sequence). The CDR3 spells CASSLGTGPTDTQYF. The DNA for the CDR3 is TGTGCCAGCAGCTTAGGGACAGGGCCAACAGATACGCAGTATTTT.

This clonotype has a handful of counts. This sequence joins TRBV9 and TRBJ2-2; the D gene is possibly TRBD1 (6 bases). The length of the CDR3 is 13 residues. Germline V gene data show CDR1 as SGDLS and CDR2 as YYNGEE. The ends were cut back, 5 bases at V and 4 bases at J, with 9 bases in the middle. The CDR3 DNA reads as TGTGCCAGCAGGAAGGACAGCACCGGGGAGCTGTTTTTT. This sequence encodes CASRKDSTGELFF.

The CDR3 reads CASRGDRGGANVLTF. In DNA, the CDR3 is TGTGCCAGCAGAGGGGACAGGGGAGGAGCCAACGTCCTGACTTTC. The chain employs TRBV2 and TRBJ2-6; TRBD1 aligns across 10 bases. J gave up 7 bases and V 6 bases, and 6 bases lay outside the gene matches. Germline loops: CDR1 SNHLY, CDR2 FYNNEI. This CDR3 has 15 amino acids.